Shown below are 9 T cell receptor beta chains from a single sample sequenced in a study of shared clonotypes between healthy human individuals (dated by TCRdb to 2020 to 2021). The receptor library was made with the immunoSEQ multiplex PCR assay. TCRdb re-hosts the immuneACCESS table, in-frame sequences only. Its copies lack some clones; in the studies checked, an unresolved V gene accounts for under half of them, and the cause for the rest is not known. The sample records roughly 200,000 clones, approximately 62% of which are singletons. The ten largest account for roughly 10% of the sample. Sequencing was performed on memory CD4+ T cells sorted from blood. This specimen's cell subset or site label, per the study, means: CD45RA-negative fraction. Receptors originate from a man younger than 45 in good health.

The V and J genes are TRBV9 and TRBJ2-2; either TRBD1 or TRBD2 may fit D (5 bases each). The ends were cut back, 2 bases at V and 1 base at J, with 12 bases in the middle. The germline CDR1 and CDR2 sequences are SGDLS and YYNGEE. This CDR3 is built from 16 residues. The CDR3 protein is CASSVRGARNTGELFF. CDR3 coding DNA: TGTGCCAGCAGCGTCCGAGGGGCTAGGAACACCGGGGAGCTGTTTTTT.

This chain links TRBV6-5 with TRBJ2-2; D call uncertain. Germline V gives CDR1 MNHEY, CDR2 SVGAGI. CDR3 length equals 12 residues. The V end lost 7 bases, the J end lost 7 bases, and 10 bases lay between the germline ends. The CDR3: CASTGWGGELFF. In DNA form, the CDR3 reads TGTGCCAGCACGGGTTGGGGCGGGGAGCTGTTTTTT.

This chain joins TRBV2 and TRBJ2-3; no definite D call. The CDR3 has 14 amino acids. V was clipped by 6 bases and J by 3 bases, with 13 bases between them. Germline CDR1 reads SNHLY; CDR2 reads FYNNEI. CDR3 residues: CASSPQTQTDTQYF. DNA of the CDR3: TGTGCCAGCAGCCCCCAGACCCAGACAGATACGCAGTATTTT.

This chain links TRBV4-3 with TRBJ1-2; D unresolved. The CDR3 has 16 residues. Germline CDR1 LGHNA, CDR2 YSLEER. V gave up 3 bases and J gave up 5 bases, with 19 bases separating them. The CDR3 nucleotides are TGCGCCAGCAGCCATGCCCCGGGTAGTGTTGGGTATGGCTACACCTTC. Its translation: CASSHAPGSVGYGYTF.

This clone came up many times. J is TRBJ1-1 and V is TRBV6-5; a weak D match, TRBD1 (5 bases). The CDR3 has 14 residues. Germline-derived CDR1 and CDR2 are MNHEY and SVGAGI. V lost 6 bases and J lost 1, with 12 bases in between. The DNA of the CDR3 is TGTGCCAGCAGCCCAACAGGCCCGAACACTGAAGCTTTCTTT. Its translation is CASSPTGPNTEAFF.

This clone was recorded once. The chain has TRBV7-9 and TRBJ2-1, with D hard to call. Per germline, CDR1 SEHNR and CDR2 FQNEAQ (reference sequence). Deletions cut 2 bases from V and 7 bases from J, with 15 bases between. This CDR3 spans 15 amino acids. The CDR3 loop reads CASSLLLGPRNEQFF. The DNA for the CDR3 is TGTGCCAGCAGCTTACTATTAGGGCCAAGAAATGAGCAGTTCTTC.

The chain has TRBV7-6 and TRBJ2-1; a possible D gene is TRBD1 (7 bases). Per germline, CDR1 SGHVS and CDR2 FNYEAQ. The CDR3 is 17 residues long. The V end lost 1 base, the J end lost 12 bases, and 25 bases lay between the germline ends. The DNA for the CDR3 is TGTGCCAGCAGCTTAGTAAGGGGGCGCGGGGACAGCAATCGGCAGTTCTTC. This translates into CASSLVRGRGDSNRQFF.

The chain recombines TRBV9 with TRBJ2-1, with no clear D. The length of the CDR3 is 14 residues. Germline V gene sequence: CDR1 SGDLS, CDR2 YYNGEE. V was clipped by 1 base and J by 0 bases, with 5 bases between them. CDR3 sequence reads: CASSVHGSYNEQFF. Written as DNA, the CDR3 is TGTGCCAGCAGCGTACACGGCTCCTACAATGAGCAGTTCTTC.

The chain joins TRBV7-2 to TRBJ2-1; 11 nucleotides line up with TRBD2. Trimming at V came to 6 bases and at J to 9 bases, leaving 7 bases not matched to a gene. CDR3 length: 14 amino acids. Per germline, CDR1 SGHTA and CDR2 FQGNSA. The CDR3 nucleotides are TGTGCCAGCAGTCCACTAGCGGGAGTTGGTGAGCAGTTCTTC. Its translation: CASSPLAGVGEQFF.